A selection of T cell receptor beta chains follows, all from one sample in a study of cytomegalovirus exposure and HLA in healthy donors. Using immunoSEQ multiplex PCR, the repertoire was profiled, and TCRdb retains in-frame clones only, with some absent. The data show over 150,000 clones, with over 70% seen just once and about 2.9% held by the top ten. Sequencing was performed on PBMCs. The receptors come from a male donor in good health and CMV-seronegative. Each CDR3 is given with its conserved first and last residue. A D gene is named only where the DNA matches it firmly. Clone size is not always given. Where it is, it says once, few, many or a class for expanded clones.

j_gene	abundance	d_gene	v_gene	CDR3nt	CDR3aa
TRBJ2-5	NA	NA	TRBV11-2	TGTGCCAGCAGCATATCAGGGGCCCAAGAGACCCAGTACTTC	CASSISGAQETQYF
TRBJ1-1	NA	NA	TRBV13	TGTGCCAGCAGCTTGGTGCAGGGTCCCTTGAACACTGAAGCTTTCTTT	CASSLVQGPLNTEAFF
TRBJ1-2	few	NA	TRBV6-5	TGTGCCAGCAGCTTGGACAGAAACTATGGCTACACCTTC	CASSLDRNYGYTF
TRBJ1-5	NA	TRBD1	TRBV30	TGTGCCTGCGGACAGGGCGGGCAGCCCCAGCATTTT	CACGQGGQPQHF
TRBJ2-2	few	TRBD1	TRBV14	TGTGCCAGCAGCCACCGGAGGACAGGGTCTCCCGGGGAGCTGTTTTTT	CASSHRRTGSPGELFF
TRBJ2-1	NA	TRBD2	TRBV6-4	TGTGCCAGCGCCCTAGCGGGAGCTGACAATGAGCAGTTCTTC	CASALAGADNEQFF
TRBJ1-2	NA	NA	TRBV9	TGTGCCAGCAGCGCACAGAAGGATGGCTACACCTTC	CASSAQKDGYTF
TRBJ1-5	NA	NA	TRBV7-8	TGTGCCAGCAGCCGCCGAGGGACACTAAATCAGCCCCAGCATTTT	CASSRRGTLNQPQHF
TRBJ1-2	once	NA	TRBV4-1	TGCGCCAGCAGCTACTACGGGGAAAACTATGGCTACACCTTC	CASSYYGENYGYTF
TRBJ2-2	NA	NA	TRBV5-4	TGTGCCAGCAGCTTGGGGGCCTTGGGCACCGGGGAGCTGTTTTTT	CASSLGALGTGELFF
TRBJ1-4	NA	TRBD1	TRBV6-1	TGTGCCAGCAGTGCCGGGACAGGGGAAAAACTGTTTTTT	CASSAGTGEKLFF
TRBJ1-5	NA	TRBD1	TRBV30	TGTGCCTGGAGCGGCGGACAGGGCAATCAGCCCCAGCATTTT	CAWSGGQGNQPQHF
TRBJ2-3	NA	TRBD1	TRBV7-2	TGTGCCAGCAGCCGACGCGACAGGGGGCGAGGCACAGATACGCAGTATTTT	CASSRRDRGRGTDTQYF
TRBJ1-2	NA	NA	TRBV18	TGTGCCAGCTCCCCCGGGCAGGGTGGGTTCTTCGGCTACACCTTC	CASSPGQGGFFGYTF
TRBJ2-6	NA	NA	TRBV21-1	TGTGCCAGCAGCCCAGTAAGGAAGGGGCCCCTTTCTGGGGCCAACGTCCTGACTTTC	CASSPVRKGPLSGANVLTF
TRBJ1-2	NA	TRBD1	TRBV5-6	TGTGCCAGCAGCAGCGGGACAGGTGGCTATGGCTACACCTTC	CASSSGTGGYGYTF
TRBJ1-4	NA	TRBD1	TRBV28	TGTGCCAGCAGTTTGACAGGGGTAGGAGAAAAACTGTTTTTT	CASSLTGVGEKLFF
TRBJ1-2	NA	TRBD1	TRBV5-4	TGTGCCAGCAGCGGACAGGGTCACGGGTGTGGCTACACCTTC	CASSGQGHGCGYTF
TRBJ1-4	NA	NA	TRBV28	TGTGCCAGCATGTTGAGGGCGAATGAAAAACTGTTTTTT	CASMLRANEKLFF
TRBJ2-7	NA	TRBD1	TRBV6-5	TGTGCCAGCAGTTACCTGGGACAGCCTTACGAGCAGTACTTC	CASSYLGQPYEQYF
TRBJ2-3	medium-sized	TRBD2	TRBV6-4	TGTGCCAGCAGTGAGGTAGCGGGGGACACAGATACGCAGTATTTT	CASSEVAGDTDTQYF
TRBJ1-1	once	NA	TRBV27	TGTGCCGTCAGAAGGGGGAACACTGAAGCTTTCTTT	CAVRRGNTEAFF
TRBJ2-5	NA	NA	TRBV5-3	TGTGCCAGAAGCCCCATGAGGGTAGCGGAACGTCAAGAGACCCAGTACTTC	CARSPMRVAERQETQYF
TRBJ1-2	NA	NA	TRBV7-9	TGTGCCAGCAGCTTCGGGGGAAGAGGAGACGGCTACACCTTC	CASSFGGRGDGYTF
TRBJ2-5	NA	NA	TRBV29-1	TGCAGCGCCCGGGTGGAGGGGCAAGAGACCCAGTACTTC	CSARVEGQETQYF
TRBJ2-1	NA	TRBD2	TRBV19	TGTGCCAGTAGTCCTTCTAGCGGGGGGGTTTCCTACAATGAGCAGTTCTTC	CASSPSSGGVSYNEQFF
TRBJ2-3	NA	TRBD2	TRBV4-2	TGTGCCAGCAGCCAAGATCGCGGGAGAGATACGCAGTATTTT	CASSQDRGRDTQYF
TRBJ1-2	NA	TRBD1	TRBV7-9	TGTTCCAGCAGCCTCACCCAATGGACAGGCGAAAGTGGCTACACCTTC	CSSSLTQWTGESGYTF
TRBJ2-7	NA	NA	TRBV27	TGTGCCAGCAGTTTGAAAGGGGACGAGCAGTACTTC	CASSLKGDEQYF
TRBJ2-6	once	NA	TRBV19	TGTGCCAGTAGTAAAGCGCCGATATCTGGGGCCAACGTCCTGACTTTC	CASSKAPISGANVLTF
TRBJ1-5	NA	NA	TRBV19	TGTGCCAGTAGTATTCTCGGGGGACAGCCCCAGCATTTT	CASSILGGQPQHF
TRBJ2-3	NA	TRBD2	TRBV4-3	TGCGCCAGCAGCCAAGATGGACTAGGGCGCACAGATACGCAGTATTTT	CASSQDGLGRTDTQYF
TRBJ2-5	NA	NA	TRBV5-4	TGTGCCAGCAGCTTTCTTGAAGAGACCCAGTACTTC	CASSFLEETQYF
TRBJ1-5	once	TRBD1	TRBV19	TGTGCCAGTAGTAGGGGACAGTTGTTAAATCAGCCCCAGCATTTT	CASSRGQLLNQPQHF
TRBJ2-1	NA	NA	TRBV19	TGTGCCAGTTCGCAGGGGTTGGCGAATGAGCAGTTCTTC	CASSQGLANEQFF
TRBJ1-3	NA	TRBD1	TRBV30	TGTGCCTGGAGACCTAACCCCCGACAGGGCGCATACTCTGGAAACACCATATATTTT	CAWRPNPRQGAYSGNTIYF
TRBJ2-4	few	TRBD1	TRBV15	TGTGCCACCAGCAAATTATCCGACAGGGTCCTAGCCAAAAACATTCAGTACTTC	CATSKLSDRVLAKNIQYF
TRBJ2-4	NA	NA	TRBV11-1	TGTGCCAGCAGCTTATTGGAGGGCGCAGCCAAAAACATTCAGTACTTC	CASSLLEGAAKNIQYF
TRBJ2-7	NA	NA	TRBV6-1	TGTGCCAGCAGTGAACCGGGGGAGCAGTACTTC	CASSEPGEQYF
TRBJ1-1	NA	TRBD1	TRBV7-8	TGTGCCAGCAGCCTGGGGACAGGGGGCGAGGTCCAAGCTTTCTTT	CASSLGTGGEVQAFF
TRBJ1-1	NA	NA	TRBV7-9	TGTGCCAGCAGCTTACGGGGGGGACGAGCGAACACTGAAGCTTTCTTT	CASSLRGGRANTEAFF
TRBJ1-1	NA	NA	TRBV28	TGTGCCAGCAGAAAGACAGCCTTAAACACTGAAGCTTTCTTT	CASRKTALNTEAFF
TRBJ2-7	NA	TRBD1	TRBV5-1	TGCGCCAGCAGCTCCGGGACAGGGTGGGTCGAGCAGTACTTC	CASSSGTGWVEQYF
TRBJ2-1	NA	TRBD2	TRBV5-6	TGTGCCAGCAGCTGGAAGACTAGCGGGAGGGCCCGGTTCTTC	CASSWKTSGRARFF
TRBJ2-1	NA	TRBD2	TRBV19	TGTGCCAGCCTGGGACTAGCGGGAGTCCATGAGCAGTTCTTC	CASLGLAGVHEQFF
TRBJ1-5	NA	NA	TRBV6-5	TGTGCCAGCAGTTACGCTAGATATCAGCCCCAGCATTTT	CASSYARYQPQHF
TRBJ2-7	NA	NA	TRBV9	TGTGCCAGCAGCGTAGATGGGACACCTACCTACGAGCAGTACTTC	CASSVDGTPTYEQYF
TRBJ1-3	once	NA	TRBV5-1	TGCGCCAGCAGCTTCGGGAACACCATATATTTT	CASSFGNTIYF
TRBJ2-5	NA	NA	TRBV6-5	TGTGCCAGCAGTTACTCTATCCAGTACCAAGAGACCCAGTACTTC	CASSYSIQYQETQYF
TRBJ1-2	NA	NA	TRBV7-2	TGTGCCAGCAGCTTGGAACCAGTACGAGGGAACTATGGCTACACCTTC	CASSLEPVRGNYGYTF
TRBJ1-1	NA	NA	TRBV27	TGTGCCAGCAGTTTAGGACAGATTGGAACTGAAGCTTTCTTT	CASSLGQIGTEAFF
TRBJ1-2	NA	TRBD1	TRBV4-1	TGCGCCAGCAGCCAAAGTGGCCGGGACAGACCTAACTATGGCTACACCTTC	CASSQSGRDRPNYGYTF
TRBJ2-2	NA	TRBD2	TRBV6-6	TGTGCCAGCAGTCGACTAGCGGGAGGAACCGGGGAGCTGTTTTTT	CASSRLAGGTGELFF